The T cell receptor beta chain described here comes from a study of identical twins. TCRdb re-analysed the 5' RACE reads in MiXCR, keeping a single row per CDR3 protein. The sample holds 550,000 to 700,000 distinct CDR3 sequences, 21% seen once. V trimming: 2 bases; J trimming: 3 bases; junction bases outside the gene matches: 18. The V gene's germline CDR1 is MGHRA and CDR2 YSYEKL. This CDR3 has 21 amino acids. The sample was also linked to a second study, of T cells expressing NK-cell markers.

The chain recombines TRBV4-1 with TRBJ2-7; 14 positions match TRBD2. The origin of this receptor is a woman aged 18-29 years in good health. The specimen was PBMCs. CDR3 DNA: TGCGCCAGCAGCCAACCCGCGCCGGGAGCGGGACTAGCGGGGGCCTTCTACGAGCAGTACTTC. Amino acids: CASSQPAPGAGLAGAFYEQYF.